Below, 23 T cell receptor beta chains from the same sample are listed, as sequenced in a study of T cells in Graves' hyperthyroidism and ophthalmopathy. The TCR beta CDR3 regions underwent amplification using RNA transcripts as the source. When the TCR CDR3 underwent first-round RT-PCR, the HTBI primer set was used. Each CDR3 protein gets one entry after TCRdb re-called the multiplex PCR reads with MiXCR. The sample carries around 99,000 distinct CDR3 sequences, approximately 16% recorded once. The sequenced sample consisted of blood. The receptors stem from a woman in her forties or fifties with Graves' hyperthyroidism.

Comments on this clonotype: The germline gene is not matched at one end of the junction; a read error may be the cause. This chain connects TRBV13 to TRBJ2-1; D not resolved. The CDR3 contains 14 residues. Germline assignment: CDR1 PRHDT and CDR2 FYEKMQ (reference sequence). CDR3 amino acids: CARSQSIRWDEQFF. The CDR3 nucleotides read TGCGCCAGGAGCCAATCCATTCGTTGGGATGAGCAGTTCTTC.

This clonotype has a count of ten or more. The chain is built from TRBV3-1 and TRBJ2-7; the match to TRBD2 covers 13 bases. Per germline, CDR1 LGHDT and CDR2 YNNKEL (reference sequence). There are 14 residues in the CDR3. After removal of 6 bases from V and 9 bases from J, the junction contained 8 bases not matched to a gene. CDR3 amino acids: CASRHGTSGEVQYF. DNA of the CDR3: TGTGCCAGCAGGCACGGGACTAGCGGGGAGGTGCAGTACTTC.

This chain connects TRBV6-9 to TRBJ2-7, with 9 bases that match TRBD1. V trimming: 4 bases; J trimming: 0 bases; junction bases outside the gene matches: 1. Germline loops: CDR1 MNHGY, CDR2 SVAAGI. The CDR3 is 14 residues long. CDR3 bases: TGTGCCAGCAGTTGGGACAGGGACTCCTACGAGCAGTACTTC. It specifies CASSWDRDSYEQYF.

The table lists this clonotype with many counts. The chain combines TRBV30 with TRBJ2-5; 8 nucleotides line up with TRBD1. This CDR3 is 11 amino acids long. Germline values: CDR1 GTSNPN, CDR2 SVGIG (reference sequence). The trim removed 5 bases at V and 4 bases at J, leaving 0 bases unmatched. CDR3 coding DNA: TGTGCCTGGGGACAGGGAGAGACCCAGTACTTC. This translates into CAWGQGETQYF.

This clonotype was detected ten times or more. CDR3 nucleotide sequence: TGCGCCAGCAGCCTACAGGGTCCCTATAATTCACCCCTCCACTTT. It is translated as CASSLQGPYNSPLHF. The chain joins TRBV5-1 to TRBJ1-6, with D possibly TRBD1 on 6 matching bases. The CDR3 has 15 amino acids. The V end was cut by 4 bases, the J end by 2 bases, with 10 bases between. The germline CDR1 and CDR2 sequences are SGHRS and YFSETQ.

The gene calls are TRBV12-3 or TRBV12-4 and TRBJ1-1, with D possibly matching TRBD1 (5 bases). Deletions cut 3 bases from V and 4 bases from J, with 9 bases between. The CDR3 contains 13 residues. The CDR3, as DNA: TGTGCCAGCAGTTTTCGGGGGACCACTGAAGCTTTCTTT. Translated: CASSFRGTTEAFF.

This clonotype appeared many times. This rearrangement joins TRBV29-1 to TRBJ2-2; D unclear. Germline V CDR1 and CDR2: SQVTM, ANQGSEA. Between the trimmed V and J ends, which lost 5 bases and 1 base, there was a span of 8 bases. This CDR3 has 13 residues. CDR3 protein: CSVRPRNTGELFF. DNA for the CDR3: TGCAGCGTTCGACCCCGGAACACCGGGGAGCTGTTTTTT.

This clonotype was found many times. The V gene is TRBV7-2, the J gene TRBJ2-1; the D gene is possibly TRBD2 (7 bases). CDR1 and CDR2 from the germline V gene are SGHTA and FQGNSA. The CDR3 totals 14 residues. V lost 5 bases to trimming and J lost 7 bases, with 15 bases between them. The CDR3 DNA follows: TGTGCCAGCAGCAAGGGGGGGGCGCTGAATGAGCAGTTCTTC. Amino acids: CASSKGGALNEQFF.

This clonotype has at least ten counts. This rearrangement joins TRBV5-8 to TRBJ2-1; 7 nucleotides agree with TRBD2. V trimming: 4 bases; J trimming: 7 bases; junction bases outside the gene matches: 14. Looked up from germline, CDR1 is SGHTS and CDR2 is YDEGEE. The length of the CDR3 is 16 residues. Here the CDR3 DNA reads TGTGCCAGCAGCGACGGCGGGAGTCAAATATGGAATGAGCAGTTCTTC. This translates into CASSDGGSQIWNEQFF.

There are many counts of this clonotype. The junction departs from germline at one end; a sequencing error may be responsible. The chain recombines TRBV7-7 with TRBJ1-1; D might be TRBD1 (6 bases). The CDR3 is 14 amino acids. Germline CDR1 SSHAT, CDR2 FNYEAQ (reference sequence). The CDR3 nucleotides read TGTGCTAGCAGCTTGGTACCGGGGGCTACTGAAGCTTTCTTT. Encoded protein: CASSLVPGATEAFF.

This clonotype has just a few counts. The chain couples TRBV20-1 to TRBJ2-7, with 10 bases matching TRBD1. This CDR3 is built from 12 residues. J lost 3 bases, V lost 7 bases, and 3 bases had no gene match. CDR1 is DFQATT, CDR2 SNEGSKA, per germline (reference sequence). The CDR3 protein is CSVDRGLYEQYF. For the CDR3, the DNA is TGCAGTGTAGACAGGGGGCTCTACGAGCAGTACTTC.

V usage is TRBV5-1 and J usage is TRBJ2-2; D is uncertain. Looked up from germline, CDR1 is SGHRS and CDR2 is YFSETQ. V lost 2 bases to trimming and J lost 0 bases, with 8 bases between them. The CDR3 covers 15 residues. As DNA, the CDR3 is TGCGCCAGCAGCTTAGACCAGGCGAACACCGGGGAGCTGTTTTTT. This translates into CASSLDQANTGELFF.

This clonotype was found many times. The chain carries TRBV7-9 and TRBJ1-4; D remains ambiguous. V lost 1 base and J 3 bases, leaving 9 bases between the germline ends. CDR1 and CDR2 (germline): SEHNR, FQNEAQ (reference sequence). The CDR3 is 15 residues long. The CDR3: CASSLGPGANEKLFF. CDR3 coding DNA: TGTGCCAGCAGCTTAGGCCCCGGGGCTAATGAAAAACTGTTTTTT. Full variable domain (missing parts from reference TRBV7-9 and TRBJ1-4): DTGVSQNPRHKITKRGQNVTFRCDPISEHNRLYWYRQTLGQGPEFLTYFQNEAQLEKSRLLSDRFSAERPKGSFSTLEIQRTEQGDSAMYLCASSLGPGANEKLFFGSGTQLSVL.

At least ten counts were recorded for this clonotype. The chain links TRBV19 to TRBJ2-1; 8 positions agree with TRBD2. Trimming at V came to 7 bases and at J to 9 bases, leaving 8 bases not matched to a gene. CDR1 and CDR2 (germline): LNHDA, SQIVND (reference sequence). The CDR3 covers 13 residues. Here the CDR3 reads CASKGLVGREQFF. For the CDR3, the DNA is TGTGCCAGTAAGGGACTAGTGGGACGTGAGCAGTTCTTC. Based on the CDR3 plus reference TRBV19 and TRBJ2-1, the full variable domain is DGGITQSPKYLFRKEGQNVTLSCEQNLNHDAMYWYRQDPGQGLRLIYYSQIVNDFQKGDIAEGYSVSREKKESFPLTVTSAQKNPTAFYLCASKGLVGREQFFGPGTRLTVL.

This chain links TRBV5-5 with TRBJ2-5, with D tentatively TRBD2 (5 bases). The CDR3 runs 13 residues. V was trimmed by 0 bases and J by 7 bases, leaving 10 bases between them. Germline V gives CDR1 SGHKS, CDR2 YYEKEE (reference sequence). The CDR3 sequence: CASSLAAGPTQYF. The CDR3 DNA is TGTGCCAGCAGCTTGGCCGCGGGCCCGACCCAGTACTTC. Complete variable domain (other parts from reference TRBV5-5 and TRBJ2-5): DAGVTQSPTHLIKTRGQQVTLRCSPISGHKSVSWYQQVLGQGPQFIFQYYEKEERGRGNFPDRFSARQFPNYSSELNVNALLLGDSALYLCASSLAAGPTQYFGPGTRLLVL.

This clonotype came up many times. The chain carries TRBV5-1 and TRBJ2-1; either TRBD1 or TRBD2 may fit D (7 bases each). Trimming stripped 0 bases from V and 8 bases from J, with 21 bases between. The CDR3 is made up of 17 amino acids. CDR1 and CDR2 (germline): SGHRS, YFSETQ. The DNA for the CDR3 is TGCGCCAGCAGCTTGGGTGGCAGGGGGGGTCTGGTGGATGAGCAGTTCTTC. This sequence encodes CASSLGGRGGLVDEQFF.

The table lists this clonotype with many counts. CDR3 loop: CASSSGTADEKLFF. The CDR3 nucleotides read TGTGCCAGCAGCTCCGGGACAGCCGATGAAAAACTGTTTTTT. The chain carries TRBV13 and TRBJ1-4; 7 nucleotides line up with TRBD1. The CDR3 is 14 amino acids. Losses at the gene ends were 4 bases for V and 6 bases for J; bases not matched to a gene: 5. Per germline, CDR1 PRHDT and CDR2 FYEKMQ (reference sequence).

This clonotype was found many times. The gene calls are TRBV5-1 and TRBJ2-1; D possibly matches TRBD1 or TRBD2 (5 bases each). Germline-derived CDR1 and CDR2 are SGHRS and YFSETQ. This CDR3 is built from 12 residues. Trimming cost V 4 bases and J 8 bases, with 10 bases left between them. The CDR3 coding sequence is TGCGCCAGCAGCCCGCGAGGGGATGAGCAGTTCTTC. This codes for CASSPRGDEQFF.

This clonotype was counted a few times. This chain uses TRBV11-3 with TRBJ2-2, with TRBD2 matching over 8 bases. The junction had 7 bases not matched to a gene; V was cut back by 0 bases and J by 4 bases. Germline V CDR1 and CDR2: SGHNT, YENEEA. CDR3 size: 17 residues. Here the CDR3 reads CASSLDPLAGITGELFF. The CDR3 nucleotides read TGTGCCAGCAGCTTAGATCCCCTAGCGGGTATCACCGGGGAGCTGTTTTTT.

This clonotype was picked up a small number of times. The chain carries TRBV7-8 and TRBJ1-1, with TRBD1 identical over 9 bases. With V trimmed by 4 bases and J by 6 bases, 6 bases remained unmatched. The CDR3 sequence is 14 residues long. Germline CDR1 and CDR2: SGHVS and FQNEAQ. CDR3 amino acids: CASSSGQGSPEAFF. As DNA, the CDR3 is TGTGCCAGCAGCTCGGGACAGGGCTCCCCTGAAGCTTTCTTT.

The chain recombines TRBV24-1 with TRBJ2-5; D is tentatively TRBD1 or TRBD2 (5 bases each). Trimming shortened V by 3 bases and J by 5 bases, and 21 bases separated the two germline ends. This CDR3 spans 17 amino acids. Germline loops: CDR1 KGHDR, CDR2 SFDVKD. The CDR3 coding sequence is TGTGCCACCAGTGATACCCCGCGGGCAGGGAAGGAGGAGACCCAGTACTTC. Translation gives CATSDTPRAGKEETQYF.

This clonotype was seen repeatedly, ten times or more. The chain joins TRBV27 to TRBJ2-3; 9 positions agree with TRBD2. V shed 2 bases and J 6 bases; nucleotides not matched to a gene: 12. The germline V gene has CDR1 MNHEY and CDR2 SMNVEV (reference sequence). This CDR3 has 17 amino acids. The chain's CDR3 is CASSLQPSGKVVDTQYF. Written as DNA, the CDR3 is TGTGCCAGCAGTTTACAGCCTAGCGGGAAGGTTGTGGATACGCAGTATTTT.

This clonotype was observed at least ten times. The chain employs TRBV2 and TRBJ1-5, with a possible D match to TRBD1 (6 bases). The CDR3 has 13 residues. Per germline, CDR1 SNHLY and CDR2 FYNNEI. The V and J ends lost 7 bases and 5 bases respectively, with 12 bases between them. The CDR3 region has the DNA TGTGCCAGCATGCCGGACAGCGATCAGCCCCAGCATTTT. It is translated as CASMPDSDQPQHF.